This TCR beta chain comes out of a study of T cell responses to AZD1222 COVID-19 vaccine. The study, taken as a whole, reports: Reports indicate that nearly half of spike-specific TCRs are directed at unmutated variant regions. Vaccine-associated CD4 TCRs spanned spike, dominant at 160-218 and 743-854.

Concerning this clone: Its specificity is unknown.

Some clones are missing from TCRdb's copy, which holds only in-frame ones; the method was immunoSEQ multiplex PCR. The sample records some 110,000 clones, about 85% being singletons. The sequence came from an adult in good health. Material: peripheral blood, obtained on day 0 of AZD1222 vaccination.

Here the CDR3 DNA reads TGTGCCAGCAGCCCCAGTACAGGGGTCGGGGCCAACGTCCTGACTTTC. Residues: CASSPSTGVGANVLTF. V and J are TRBV4-2 and TRBJ2-6; 7 nucleotides match TRBD1. The CDR3 has 16 amino acids. Germline V gene data show CDR1 as LGHNA and CDR2 as YNFKEQ. V gave up 4 bases and J gave up 4 bases; unmatched junction bases: 7.